These T cell receptor beta chains were read from a single sample in a study of tumor-infiltrating lymphocytes in primary liver carcinoma. TCRdb reprocessed the multiplex PCR reads via MiXCR and lists one record per CDR3 protein. This sample carries tens of thousands of distinct CDR3 sequences, less than 80% of them seen once, and the ten largest clones take 35% to 40%. Sequencing input: liver tumor tissue from sampling region 5. These receptors were obtained from a man between 35 and 55 years old with primary liver carcinoma and hepatitis B virus infection. CDR3s include the opening cysteine and the closing phenylalanine or tryptophan. The D gene is left open where the match is weak. Rows may omit the clone size; those that give it use once, few, many or a size class.

V: TRBV4-1; J: TRBJ2-7; D: TRBD1; size: -; CDR3: CVSSQAGQAYEQYF; DNA: TGCGTCAGCAGCCAGGCAGGACAGGCCTACGAACAGTACTTC
V: TRBV29-1; J: TRBJ2-1; D: -; size: -; CDR3: CSARTRGNERFF; DNA: TGCAGCGCCAGGACACGGGGGAATGAGCGGTTCTTC
V: TRBV23-1; J: TRBJ2-7; D: TRBD2; size: -; CDR3: CASSHLGQGTRGSYEQYF; DNA: TGCGCCAGCAGTCATTTGGGACAAGGGACTAGAGGGAGTTACGAGCAGTACTTC
V: TRBV11-2; J: TRBJ1-4; D: -; size: -; CDR3: CSSNLDGFANEKLFF; DNA: TGTTCCAGCAACTTAGACGGGTTCGCCAATGAAAAACTGTTTTTT
V: TRBV6-1; J: TRBJ2-1; D: TRBD2; size: -; CDR3: CASTRAGGRGNEQFF; DNA: TGTGCCAGCACCCGGGCGGGGGGTAGGGGCAACGAGCAGTTCTTC
V: TRBV6-6; J: TRBJ2-7; D: TRBD1; size: -; CDR3: CSSSYRRGTGDAYEQYF; DNA: TGTTCCAGCAGTTACAGGAGAGGGACAGGGGACGCCTACGAGCAGTACTTC
V: TRBV6-5; J: TRBJ1-2; D: -; size: once; CDR3: CASAPESNYGYAF; DNA: TGTGCCAGCGCACCGGAATCCAACTATGGCTACGCCTTC
V: TRBV11-2; J: TRBJ2-7; D: TRBD1; size: -; CDR3: CVSSYIQGAIHKEHYF; DNA: TGTGTCAGCAGCTACATACAGGGGGCCATACATAAGGAGCACTACTTC
V: TRBV11-2; J: TRBJ2-7; D: -; size: large; CDR3: CASSASVTYEQYF; DNA: TGTGCCAGCAGCGCATCGGTAACCTACGAGCAGTACTTC
V: TRBV6-6; J: TRBJ2-1; D: -; size: many; CDR3: CASSAPLGALESNEQFF; DNA: TGTGCCAGCAGTGCCCCGTTGGGGGCGTTAGAATCCAATGAGCAGTTCTTC
V: TRBV5-1; J: TRBJ1-1; D: -; size: -; CDR3: CASSDGRLYAEAFF; DNA: TGCGCTAGCAGCGATGGAAGGTTATACGCTGAAGCTTTCTTT
V: TRBV11-2; J: TRBJ2-1; D: -; size: -; CDR3: CASSWDHRLSYNGQFF; DNA: TGTGCCAGCAGCTGGGACCATAGGTTGAGCTACAATGGGCAGTTCTTC
V: TRBV5-4; J: TRBJ2-3; D: TRBD2; size: -; CDR3: CANTSRASGSRGNTQYF; DNA: TGTGCCAACACCTCTCGGGCTAGCGGGAGCCGCGGAAATACGCAGTATTTT
V: TRBV4-3; J: TRBJ2-7; D: -; size: -; CDR3: CASSQDPKSYEQYF; DNA: TGCGCCAGCAGCCAAGACCCCAAATCCTACGAGCAGTATTTC
V: TRBV19; J: TRBJ1-1; D: -; size: -; CDR3: CAGSGQLNTEAFF; DNA: TGTGCCGGTAGTGGACAGTTGAACACTGAAGCTTTCTTT
V: TRBV5-1; J: TRBJ2-3; D: TRBD2; size: -; CDR3: CASSSLVAGPTDTQYF; DNA: TGCGCCAGCAGCTCCCTAGTAGCGGGACCCACAGATACGCAATATTTT
V: TRBV11-2; J: TRBJ2-1; D: -; size: -; CDR3: CANNLYRPISEQFF; DNA: TGTGCCAACAACTTGTACCGGCCAATTAGTGAGCAGTTCTTC
V: TRBV12-3/TRBV12-4; J: TRBJ2-7; D: TRBD2; size: -; CDR3: CARTAGGSVQYF; DNA: TGTGCTAGGACAGCGGGAGGCAGTGTGCAGTACTTC
V: TRBV11-3; J: TRBJ1-1; D: -; size: few; CDR3: CASSLTENTEAFF; DNA: TGTGCCAGCAGCTTAACGGAGAACACTGAAGCTTTCTTT
V: TRBV4-1; J: TRBJ1-2; D: TRBD1; size: -; CDR3: CASSQGGRNYGYTF; DNA: TGCGCTAGCAGCCAAGGGGGCAGGAACTATGGCTACACCTTT
V: TRBV29-1; J: TRBJ2-5; D: -; size: medium-sized; CDR3: CSYWANRVIETQYF; DNA: TGCAGCTATTGGGCGAACAGGGTCATAGAGACCCAGTACTTC
V: TRBV11-3; J: TRBJ2-7; D: -; size: -; CDR3: CASSWQGFEQYF; DNA: TGTGCCAGCAGCTGGCAGGGGTTCGAACAGTACTTC
V: TRBV28; J: TRBJ2-1; D: -; size: -; CDR3: CANTLASRSYEQFF; DNA: TGTGCCAACACCCTGGCTAGCAGGAGTTATGAGCAGTTCTTC
V: TRBV11-2; J: TRBJ2-5; D: -; size: -; CDR3: CANTRTPGWGKEAQYF; DNA: TGTGCCAACACCCGAACTCCTGGCTGGGGGAAAGAGGCCCAGTACTTC
V: TRBV9; J: TRBJ1-3; D: -; size: -; CDR3: CASSVGDGNTIYF; DNA: TGTGCCAGCAGCGTAGGGGATGGAAACACCATATATTTT
V: TRBV6-2/TRBV6-3; J: TRBJ2-7; D: TRBD2; size: -; CDR3: CAIRASGRYGQYF; DNA: TGTGCCATCCGAGCTAGCGGGAGATACGGGCAGTACTTC
V: TRBV4-2; J: TRBJ2-3; D: -; size: -; CDR3: CASSQDFREEDTRYF; DNA: TGTGCCAGCAGCCAGGATTTCAGGGAGGAAGATACGCGGTATTTT
V: TRBV6-1; J: TRBJ2-1; D: -; size: -; CDR3: CASSEATSVRGREQFF; DNA: TGTGCCAGCAGTGAAGCGACTAGCGTGAGGGGGCGGGAACAGTTCTTC
V: TRBV11-3; J: TRBJ2-1; D: -; size: -; CDR3: CTNSPSGALSYNEQFF; DNA: TGTACCAACAGCCCAAGTGGGGCCCTCTCCTACAATGAGCAGTTCTTC
V: TRBV11-2; J: TRBJ2-5; D: -; size: -; CDR3: CVSSSSPVIEEAQYF; DNA: TGTGTCAGCAGCTCTAGCCCGGTAATTGAGGAGGCCCAGTACTTC
V: TRBV11-2; J: TRBJ1-5; D: -; size: once; CDR3: CTSSLITDQPQHF; DNA: TGTACCAGTAGCTTAATAACGGATCAGCCCCAGCATTTT
V: TRBV12-3/TRBV12-4; J: TRBJ2-1; D: TRBD1; size: -; CDR3: CATSSRTGVSYNEQFF; DNA: TGTGCCACCAGTTCTCGGACAGGAGTCTCCTACAACGAGCAGTTCTTC
V: TRBV5-1; J: TRBJ2-2; D: TRBD2; size: -; CDR3: CTRSETSGETGELFF; DNA: TGCACCAGAAGCGAGACTAGCGGGGAGACCGGGGAGCTGTTTTTT
V: TRBV4-1; J: TRBJ2-1; D: -; size: once; CDR3: CASSPGVRGGQFF; DNA: TGCGCCAGCAGCCCAGGAGTCCGAGGTGGGCAGTTTTTC
V: TRBV30; J: TRBJ1-2; D: -; size: -; CDR3: CAWSVEWKGTNGYTF; DNA: TGTGCCTGGAGTGTCGAGTGGAAGGGTACCAACGGCTATACCTTC
V: TRBV29-1; J: TRBJ2-1; D: -; size: -; CDR3: CSFPTAGPGERFF; DNA: TGCAGCTTTCCCACGGCAGGCCCGGGGGAGCGGTTCTTC
V: TRBV6-1; J: TRBJ2-7; D: -; size: -; CDR3: CACISTGTGGNYEQYF; DNA: TGTGCCTGCATCTCTACGGGGACTGGCGGGAACTACGAGCAGTACTTC
V: TRBV11-2; J: TRBJ2-7; D: -; size: -; CDR3: CAGSSMTDPDYEQYF; DNA: TGTGCCGGCAGCTCCATGACAGATCCGGACTACGAGCAGTATTTC
V: TRBV5-1; J: TRBJ2-7; D: TRBD1; size: -; CDR3: CPSSYLRGQVVDEQSF; DNA: TGCCCCAGCAGCTACCTTAGGGGGCAGGTTGTAGACGAGCAGTCCTTC
V: TRBV7-9; J: TRBJ1-2; D: -; size: -; CDR3: CASSPEGRPSHYDYTF; DNA: TGTGCCAGCAGCCCCGAGGGCAGGCCGTCCCATTATGACTACACCTTC
V: TRBV6-2/TRBV6-3; J: TRBJ2-3; D: -; size: -; CDR3: CASSYLPSGSSTDTRYF; DNA: TGTGCCAGCAGCTACCTTCCCAGCGGGTCTAGCACAGATACGCGGTATTTT
V: TRBV11-2; J: TRBJ2-3; D: -; size: -; CDR3: CASSMLHGRPDTQYF; DNA: TGTGCCAGCAGCATGTTACATGGTCGACCAGATACGCAGTATTTT
V: TRBV10-3; J: TRBJ2-1; D: -; size: once; CDR3: CAIRHGDEQFF; DNA: TGTGCCATCCGTCATGGCGATGAGCAGTTCTTC
V: TRBV4-2; J: TRBJ2-7; D: TRBD2; size: -; CDR3: CANSQYGLAGIGSYEHYF; DNA: TGTGCCAACAGCCAATACGGACTAGCGGGAATCGGGTCCTACGAGCATTACTTC
V: TRBV12-3/TRBV12-4; J: TRBJ2-5; D: TRBD2; size: -; CDR3: CAISQTSGRTQETQYF; DNA: TGTGCCATCAGCCAAACTAGCGGGAGAACACAAGAGACCCAGTACTTC
V: TRBV29-1; J: TRBJ2-3; D: -; size: once; CDR3: CSVEGSTDTRYF; DNA: TGCAGCGTTGAGGGAAGTACAGATACACGGTATTTT
V: TRBV11-2; J: TRBJ2-6; D: TRBD2; size: -; CDR3: CASIRLAEGLGANFLTF; DNA: TGTGCCAGCATCCGACTAGCGGAAGGGCTTGGGGCCAACTTCCTGACTTTC
V: TRBV6-2/TRBV6-3; J: TRBJ2-1; D: -; size: -; CDR3: CASSLIPSSYKERLF; DNA: TGTGCCAGCAGTTTAATCCCAAGCTCCTACAAAGAGCGGTTATTC
V: TRBV28; J: TRBJ2-7; D: -; size: -; CDR3: CVSIRTWGSYEKYF; DNA: TGTGTCAGCATCCGGACATGGGGCTCCTACGAGAAGTACTTC
V: TRBV28; J: TRBJ2-5; D: TRBD2; size: -; CDR3: CGSSSPTSGQEETQYF; DNA: TGTGGCAGCAGTTCACCGACTAGCGGACAGGAAGAGACCCAGTACTTC
V: TRBV19; J: TRBJ2-5; D: -; size: many; CDR3: CASSIMSQETQYF; DNA: TGTGCCAGTAGTATAATGAGCCAAGAGACCCAGTACTTC
V: TRBV12-3/TRBV12-4; J: TRBJ2-2; D: -; size: -; CDR3: CASSLSGAPTGELFF; DNA: TGTGCCAGCAGTTTATCTGGGGCGCCCACCGGGGAGCTGTTTTTT
V: TRBV11-2; J: TRBJ2-3; D: -; size: -; CDR3: CASSRLPINPTDTQYF; DNA: TGTGCCAGCAGCCGACTACCCATCAACCCCACAGATACACAGTACTTT
V: TRBV6-1; J: TRBJ2-3; D: -; size: -; CDR3: CASSVGGTDTQYF; DNA: TGTGCCAGCAGTGTCGGGGGCACAGATACGCAGTATTTT